The 2 T cell receptor beta chains below were found in one sample sequenced in a study of T cell responses to AZD1222 COVID-19 vaccine. The method was immunoSEQ multiplex PCR; TCRdb's version includes in-frame clones alone and lacks a portion of them. Here the sample spans 140,000 to 150,000 clones, just over 90% being singletons. Sequencing used peripheral blood, obtained on day 0 of AZD1222 vaccination. Receptor source: an adult in good health.

The V and J genes are TRBV27 and TRBJ2-7; 9 nucleotides line up with TRBD1. Per germline, CDR1 MNHEY and CDR2 SMNVEV (reference sequence). The CDR3 is 13 amino acids. V lost 4 bases, J lost 6 bases, and 4 bases stayed unmatched. The CDR3, as DNA: TGTGCCAGCAGTTGGGCGACAGGGGGCGAGCAGTACTTC. Amino acid sequence: CASSWATGGEQYF.

The chain links TRBV6-5 to TRBJ1-6, with no clear D. Germline loops: CDR1 MNHEY, CDR2 SVGAGI. V shed 7 bases and J shed 12 bases, with 19 bases lying between them. CDR3 length: 14 residues. The CDR3 region is CASTTGFPRRPLHF. In nucleotides, the CDR3 is TGTGCCAGCACCACGGGGTTCCCCCGAAGACCCCTCCACTTT.